The 30 T cell receptor beta chains below all came from one sample that was sequenced in a study of control samples from healthy donors and cancer patients. Libraries were prepared by immunoSEQ multiplex PCR; TCRdb keeps only in-frame clonotypes and omits some of them. The table lists over 150,000 clones, about 91% of them singletons. Sequencing was performed on blood. These TCRs come from a woman in her 40s in good health.

The chain couples TRBV5-4 to TRBJ2-1; D gene unclear. This CDR3 is built from 11 residues. The V gene's germline CDR1 is SGHNT and CDR2 YYREEE (reference sequence). Trimming cost V 0 bases and J 7 bases, with 2 bases left between them. CDR3 protein: CASSLANEQFF. In nucleotides, the CDR3 is TGTGCCAGCAGCTTGGCAAATGAGCAGTTCTTC.

This chain links TRBV18 with TRBJ1-2; TRBD1 aligns across 8 bases. The CDR3 sequence is 13 residues long. The trim removed 2 bases at V and 5 bases at J, leaving 1 base unmatched. Germline lookup yields CDR1 KGHSH and CDR2 LQKENI. CDR3 sequence reads: CASSPGTGYGYTF. CDR3 sequence (DNA): TGTGCCAGCTCACCAGGGACAGGATATGGCTACACCTTC.

The chain is built from TRBV6-6 and TRBJ2-3, with 9 positions matching TRBD1. The germline V gene encodes CDR1 MNHNY and CDR2 SVGAGI (reference sequence). Unmatched junction bases numbered 13, after V lost 6 bases and J lost 6 bases. The CDR3 is 16 amino acids. Here the CDR3 DNA reads TGTGCCAGCAGCCCACAGGGGGCGCTAGCGAGGGATACGCAGTATTTT. Residues: CASSPQGALARDTQYF.

The chain uses TRBV15 and TRBJ1-2, with D unclear. V was trimmed by 5 bases and J by 6 bases, leaving 19 bases between them. Per the germline V gene, CDR1 is LNHNV and CDR2 is YYDKDF (reference sequence). The CDR3 is 15 residues long. CDR3 residues: CATSRRWAGPHGYTF. The CDR3 DNA sequence: TGTGCCACCAGCCGTAGGTGGGCGGGCCCCCATGGCTACACCTTC. The full variable domain, rest sourced from reference TRBV15 and TRBJ1-2, is DAMVIQNPRYQVTQFGKPVTLSCSQTLNHNVMYWYQQKSSQAPKLLFHYYDKDFNNEADTPDNFQSRRPNTSFCFLDIRSPGLGDTAMYLCATSRRWAGPHGYTFGSGTRLTVV.

CDR3 in DNA: TGTGCCAGCAGCGACTATCTCTCTGGTCACAATGAGCAGTTCTTC. This encodes CASSDYLSGHNEQFF. The chain couples TRBV6-5 to TRBJ2-1, with a possible D match to TRBD2 (5 bases). The CDR3 contains 15 residues. CDR1 and CDR2 (germline): MNHEY, SVGAGI. Trimming stripped 6 bases from V and 5 bases from J, with 17 bases between.

This chain connects TRBV5-4 to TRBJ2-4; 8 bases line up with TRBD2. This CDR3 region has 17 residues. V shed 0 bases, J shed 4 bases, and the junction held 9 bases outside the gene matches. Germline V gene data show CDR1 as SGHNT and CDR2 as YYREEE (reference sequence). This chain's CDR3 is CASSLANGLAGKNIQYF. CDR3 bases: TGTGCCAGCAGCTTGGCCAACGGGCTAGCGGGTAAAAACATTCAGTACTTC.

This clone was picked up a small number of times. This chain connects TRBV20-1 to TRBJ2-1; D not resolved. The CDR3 runs 11 residues. V shed 5 bases and J shed 8 bases, with 10 bases lying between them. The germline CDR1 and CDR2 sequences are DFQATT and SNEGSKA (reference sequence). CDR3 DNA: TGCAGTGCTTCCGGGCTCGATGAGCAGTTCTTC. Translated: CSASGLDEQFF.

The CDR3 DNA sequence: TGTGCCAGCAGTGAAGGGTGGGAGCAGTACTTC. Protein product: CASSEGWEQYF. The chain uses TRBV25-1 and TRBJ2-7; no reliable D call. The V and J ends lost 2 bases and 7 bases respectively, with 6 bases between them. Looked up from germline, CDR1 is MGHDK and CDR2 is SYGVNS. The length of the CDR3 is 11 residues.

V usage is TRBV5-1 and J usage is TRBJ2-5, with TRBD2 matching 14 bases. CDR3 length: 17 amino acids. Trimming at V came to 2 bases and at J to 9 bases, leaving 12 bases not matched to a gene. Germline V CDR1 and CDR2: SGHRS, YFSETQ. This CDR3 reads CASSFGTSGGQPGAQYF. In DNA form, the CDR3 reads TGCGCCAGCAGCTTCGGGACTAGCGGGGGCCAACCGGGGGCCCAGTACTTC.

The rearrangement uses TRBV29-1 and TRBJ2-5; 9 nucleotides match TRBD1. Germline assignment: CDR1 SQVTM and CDR2 ANQGSEA. The CDR3 consists of 13 residues. Losses at the gene ends were 6 bases for V and 9 bases for J; bases not matched to a gene: 11. The CDR3 coding sequence is TGCAGCGTAGATACCGGGACAGGGCGATCCCAGTACTTC. Its protein product is CSVDTGTGRSQYF.

CDR3 nucleotides: TGTGCCAGCAGTGTGGAGGTAGGACAGCCCCAGCATTTT. It is translated as CASSVEVGQPQHF. The V gene is TRBV6-2 or TRBV6-3, the J gene TRBJ1-5, with unresolved D. Germline V CDR1 and CDR2: MNHEY, SVGEGT. Trimming left V 5 bases short and J 7 bases short, with 12 bases between. This CDR3 contains 13 residues.

This clone was seen only once. The chain employs TRBV6-1 and TRBJ1-2, with 7 bases lining up with TRBD1. V shed 2 bases and J 4 bases; nucleotides not matched to a gene: 4. Germline V gene lookup returns CDR1 MNHNS and CDR2 SASEGT. The CDR3 loop spans 14 amino acids. CDR3 in amino acids: CASSEKGAIYGYTF. The CDR3 nucleotides are TGTGCCAGCAGTGAAAAGGGGGCCATCTATGGCTACACCTTC.

The V call is TRBV5-1, the J call TRBJ2-3; D could derive from TRBD1 or TRBD2 (5 bases each). The CDR3 has 16 residues. The germline V gene encodes CDR1 SGHRS and CDR2 YFSETQ. The V end was cut by 1 base, the J end by 4 bases, with 16 bases between. The CDR3 spells CASSLWAGTASDTQYF. CDR3 coding DNA: TGCGCCAGCAGCTTGTGGGCCGGGACCGCCTCAGATACGCAGTATTTT.

The rearrangement links TRBV6-4 to TRBJ1-5; tentative D call: TRBD1 (5 bases). The CDR3 length is 13 residues. V lost 5 bases and J 3 bases, leaving 8 bases between the germline ends. Germline V gives CDR1 MRHNA, CDR2 SNTAGT. Written as DNA, the CDR3 is TGTGCCAGCAGTCGGACAATCAATCAGCCCCAGCATTTT. Its protein is CASSRTINQPQHF.

Comments on this clone: Other DNA sequences in this sample translate to the same CDR3. The chain links TRBV4-1 to TRBJ1-6; unclear D gene. Trimming shortened V by 2 bases and J by 4 bases, and 3 bases separated the two germline ends. Germline loops: CDR1 MGHRA, CDR2 YSYEKL. The CDR3 consists of 13 residues. The CDR3 here is CASSQLYNSPLHF. As DNA, the CDR3 is TGCGCCAGCAGCCAACTGTATAATTCACCCCTCCACTTT.

The CDR3 sequence is CASSPYGTGDSPLHF. The DNA for the CDR3 is TGTGCCAGCAGCCCCTACGGGACAGGGGATTCACCCCTCCACTTT. The chain uses TRBV6-5 and TRBJ1-6; 10 bases are shared with TRBD1. CDR1 and CDR2 (germline): MNHEY, SVGAGI. The CDR3 consists of 15 residues. V lost 6 bases, J lost 8 bases, and 7 bases stayed unmatched.

The chain carries TRBV7-2 and TRBJ2-2; D unresolved. Germline V gene data show CDR1 as SGHTA and CDR2 as FQGNSA. The CDR3 is 15 amino acids. V lost 0 bases and J 2 bases, leaving 7 bases between the germline ends. In DNA form, the CDR3 reads TGTGCCAGCAGCTTAGCGCGTAGCAACACCGGGGAGCTGTTTTTT. It codes for CASSLARSNTGELFF.

This sequence joins TRBV28 and TRBJ1-5, with D hard to call. Trimming took off 4 bases at V and 4 bases at J, with 11 bases between the two ends. CDR1 and CDR2 from the germline V gene are MDHEN and SYDVKM. This CDR3 is built from 14 residues. The DNA of the CDR3 is TGTGCCAGCAGTTCCTTGACGGTTAATCAGCCCCAGCATTTT. This translates into CASSSLTVNQPQHF.

CDR3 nucleotides: TGCGCCAGCAGCTTGGCCCAGGGACCCTACGAGCAGTACTTC. This encodes CASSLAQGPYEQYF. The chain employs TRBV5-1 and TRBJ2-7; possibly TRBD1 or TRBD2 for D (5 bases each). Trimming took off 0 bases at V and 2 bases at J, with 9 bases between the two ends. The CDR3 runs 14 residues. Germline lookup yields CDR1 SGHRS and CDR2 YFSETQ.

The V and J genes are TRBV15 and TRBJ2-3; D is unresolved. V was shortened by 1 base and J by 1 base, with 0 bases between the two germline ends. Germline assignment: CDR1 LNHNV and CDR2 YYDKDF (reference sequence). This CDR3 is 12 amino acids long. In nucleotides, the CDR3 is TGTGCCACCAGCAGAGGCACAGATACGCAGTATTTT. This sequence encodes CATSRGTDTQYF.

J is TRBJ1-1 and V is TRBV24-1; D is perhaps TRBD1 (6 bases). V lost 0 bases, J lost 0 bases, and 10 bases lay in between. This CDR3 has 16 residues. Germline CDR1 is KGHDR and CDR2 is SFDVKD. DNA of the CDR3: TGTGCCACCAGTGATTTGCGGACAGCCTTGAACACTGAAGCTTTCTTT. Translating gives CATSDLRTALNTEAFF.

The genes are TRBV15 and TRBJ1-5, with D uncertain. V lost 4 bases and J lost 3, with 13 bases in between. CDR1 and CDR2 from the germline V gene are LNHNV and YYDKDF (reference sequence). The CDR3 has 15 amino acids. The CDR3 reads CATSIGRNHNQPQHF. The DNA for the CDR3 is TGTGCCACCAGCATCGGCAGGAATCACAATCAGCCCCAGCATTTT.

This clone was seen just once. The J gene is TRBJ2-7, the V gene TRBV2; no reliable D call. Germline-derived CDR1 and CDR2 are SNHLY and FYNNEI. Trimming removed 2 bases at V and 6 bases at J, with 14 bases between. There are 14 residues in the CDR3. In DNA form, the CDR3 reads TGTGCCAGCAGTGAATTCTACTCGCCTCCCGAGCAGTACTTC. Translated, it gives CASSEFYSPPEQYF.

The chain links TRBV7-9 to TRBJ1-2; D is unclear. V was clipped by 3 bases and J by 8 bases, with 7 bases between them. The CDR3 loop spans 11 amino acids. The germline V gene has CDR1 SEHNR and CDR2 FQNEAQ (reference sequence). The CDR3 sequence: CASSFSRGYTF. The CDR3 DNA sequence: TGTGCCAGCAGCTTCAGCAGGGGCTACACCTTC.

The chain carries TRBV3-1 (or the pseudogene TRBV3-2) and TRBJ2-3; D may be TRBD2 (5 bases). V lost 5 bases and J lost 4, with 13 bases in between. CDR1 is LGHDT and CDR2 is YNNKEL in the germline V gene (reference sequence). CDR3 length: 14 amino acids. The CDR3 sequence is CASSFGIRADTQYF. The CDR3 nucleotides are TGTGCCAGCAGCTTCGGGATTAGGGCAGATACGCAGTATTTT.

As for this clone: One junction end disagrees with the germline gene, perhaps due to a read error. The chain employs TRBV7-9 and TRBJ2-1; 11 bases align to TRBD2. The CDR3 runs 15 residues. Germline CDR1 is SEHNR and CDR2 is FQNEAQ (reference sequence). In DNA form, the CDR3 reads TGTGCCAGCAGCATTAGCGGGGGGGTTTACAGTGAGCAGTTCTTC. It codes for CASSISGGVYSEQFF.

This clone was seen more than once but under ten times. The gene calls are TRBV7-6 and TRBJ2-1, with TRBD2 as a possible D gene (6 bases). Germline V CDR1 and CDR2: SGHVS, FNYEAQ. The CDR3 is 20 residues long. V shed 5 bases and J shed 4 bases, with 30 bases lying between them. CDR3 amino acids: CASSPQATGLGLVGYNEQFF. CDR3 DNA sequence: TGTGCCAGCAGCCCCCAGGCTACGGGACTGGGGTTAGTGGGGTACAATGAGCAGTTCTTC. Drawing the rest from reference TRBV7-6 and TRBJ2-1, the complete variable domain is GAGVSQSPRYKVTKRGQDVALRCDPISGHVSLYWYRQALGQGPEFLTYFNYEAQQDKSGLPNDRFSAERPEGSISTLTIQRTEQRDSAMYRCASSPQATGLGLVGYNEQFFGPGTRLTVL.

The chain couples TRBV20-1 to TRBJ1-2, with D unclear. The CDR3 is made up of 11 amino acids. V dropped 6 bases and J dropped 7 bases, with 12 bases sitting between them. Germline CDR1 and CDR2: DFQATT and SNEGSKA (reference sequence). The CDR3 loop is CSASAPFGYTF. As DNA, the CDR3 is TGCAGTGCGTCAGCTCCATTTGGCTACACCTTC.

This sequence joins TRBV11-2 and TRBJ2-7; TRBD1 aligns across 10 bases. CDR1 SGHAT and CDR2 FQNNGV come from the germline V gene. This CDR3 spans 14 amino acids. V lost 8 bases, J lost 6 bases, and 10 bases stayed unmatched. The CDR3 reads CASAWGQGFSEQYF. The CDR3 bases are TGTGCCAGCGCCTGGGGACAGGGGTTCAGCGAGCAGTACTTC.

The chain couples TRBV5-1 to TRBJ1-1; possibly TRBD1 for D (5 bases). Trimming removed 4 bases from V and 1 base from J, with 17 bases in between. Germline CDR1 reads SGHRS; CDR2 reads YFSETQ. The length of the CDR3 is 16 residues. CDR3 amino acids: CASSPSAGRENTEAFF. CDR3 nucleotide sequence: TGCGCCAGCAGCCCTTCCGCAGGGCGCGAGAACACTGAAGCTTTCTTT.